Given below is one TCR beta chain in context. Its specificity is unknown. This specimen belongs to a study of cytomegalovirus exposure and HLA in healthy donors. The CDR3 length is 15 residues. The germline V gene encodes CDR1 SEHNR and CDR2 FQNEAQ (reference sequence). The V gene end was trimmed by 6 bases and the J gene end by 14 bases; junction bases not matched to a gene: 17. Regarding the study as a whole: In a later analysis, common viral pathogens appeared linked to several of the most significant clusters.

PCR used 60 Vbeta primers and 13 Jbeta primers. The method was immunoSEQ multiplex PCR; TCRdb's version includes in-frame clones alone and lacks a portion of them. The sample carries roughly 150,000 clones, roughly 67% recorded once. The V and J genes are TRBV7-9 and TRBJ2-1; 9 bases match TRBD2. The source material was PBMCs. The receptor was isolated from a woman aged 18-35 years in good health and CMV-seropositive. Here the CDR3 DNA reads TGTGCCAGCAGGGAACACCCAAATAGCGGGGGTGCGGAGTTCTTC. Translated: CASREHPNSGGAEFF.